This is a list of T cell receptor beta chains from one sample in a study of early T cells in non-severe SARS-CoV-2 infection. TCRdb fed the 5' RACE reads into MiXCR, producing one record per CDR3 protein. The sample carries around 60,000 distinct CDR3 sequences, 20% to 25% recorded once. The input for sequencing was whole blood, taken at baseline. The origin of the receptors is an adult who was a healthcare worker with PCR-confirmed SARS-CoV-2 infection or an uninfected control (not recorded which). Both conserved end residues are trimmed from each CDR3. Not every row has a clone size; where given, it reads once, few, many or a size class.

ASSPGQLPEQY,TRBJ2-7,TRBV10-2,few
ASSQQGKAYEQY,TRBJ2-7,TRBV4-1,NA
ASSQVANSYNEQF,TRBJ2-1,TRBV4-1,many
ASSPLVGRAGELF,TRBJ2-2,TRBV7-8,few
ASSFSTGIHGYT,TRBJ1-2,TRBV7-9,few
SASPGQGNYGYT,TRBJ1-2,TRBV20-1,NA
ASSVGTPNTGELF,TRBJ2-2,TRBV9,NA
ASSLGGDGYT,TRBJ1-2,TRBV5-6,NA
ASSQSSEYEQY,TRBJ2-7,TRBV4-1,few
ASSQVRGPGELF,TRBJ2-2,TRBV3-1,NA
ASSLRAGGGETQY,TRBJ2-5,TRBV7-8,few
ASSLTSRNEQF,TRBJ2-1,TRBV12-3/TRBV12-4,NA
ASSSTGGGYT,TRBJ1-2,TRBV27,NA
ASSPPAGDPYNEQF,TRBJ2-1,TRBV18,once
ASSLTKADTQY,TRBJ2-3,TRBV7-3,NA
ATSRNRDSAYEQY,TRBJ2-7,TRBV15,few
ASSRSGGAPSTGELF,TRBJ2-2,TRBV7-3,many
ASSGQGFYEQY,TRBJ2-7,TRBV6-2/TRBV6-3,NA
ASSPGLASNYEQY,TRBJ2-7,TRBV3-1,NA
ASSPRAYNEQF,TRBJ2-1,TRBV7-8,many
ASSSTNYGYT,TRBJ1-2,TRBV12-3/TRBV12-4,NA
ASSETYTGELF,TRBJ2-2,TRBV2,NA
SVRTVLDSGNTIY,TRBJ1-3,TRBV29-1,NA
ASSFWNTEAF,TRBJ1-1,TRBV12-3/TRBV12-4,many
ASSLNWRSGNTIY,TRBJ1-3,TRBV9,few
ASRGRDRAS,TRBJ1-2,TRBV12-3/TRBV12-4,NA
ASSEVLNTEAF,TRBJ1-1,TRBV10-2,few
ASSSRGQAATNEKLF,TRBJ1-4,TRBV6-6,few
ASAGHSNTEAF,TRBJ1-1,TRBV25-1,NA
ASSVVGQNTGELF,TRBJ2-2,TRBV9,NA